Presented here are 9 T cell receptor beta chains from one specimen sequenced in a study. TCRdb re-called the RT-PCR reads through MiXCR, storing one row per CDR3 protein. The sample has more than 550,000 distinct CDR3 sequences, approximately 14% seen once. Input material: memory CD4+ T cells from blood. The receptor source for this set is a female donor in good health, serving as a healthy control.

This chain joins TRBV30 and TRBJ2-1, with D maybe TRBD2 (6 bases). Trimming pared 3 bases from V and 5 bases from J, leaving 14 bases between. The CDR3 covers 14 residues. The V gene's germline CDR1 is GTSNPN and CDR2 SVGIG (reference sequence). The CDR3 is CAWSRSGYDNEQFF. The CDR3, as DNA: TGTGCCTGGAGCAGAAGCGGGTACGACAATGAGCAGTTCTTC.

This chain connects TRBV15 to TRBJ2-1; the match to TRBD1 covers 9 bases. In germline, CDR1 is LNHNV, CDR2 YYDKDF (reference sequence). Germline trimming cut 8 bases from V and 4 bases from J; bases unmatched to any gene: 6. The CDR3 contains 14 residues. The CDR3 sequence is CATSGTGLYNEQFF. CDR3 DNA sequence: TGTGCCACCTCCGGGACAGGGCTATACAATGAGCAGTTCTTC. Full variable domain (remainder filled in from reference TRBV15 and TRBJ2-1): DAMVIQNPRYQVTQFGKPVTLSCSQTLNHNVMYWYQQKSSQAPKLLFHYYDKDFNNEADTPDNFQSRRPNTSFCFLDIRSPGLGDTAMYLCATSGTGLYNEQFFGPGTRLTVL.

This clonotype has ten or more counts. The CDR3 sequence is CASSFYDEQFF. The CDR3 nucleotides read TGTGCCAGCAGTTTTTATGATGAGCAGTTCTTC. The chain employs TRBV12-3 or TRBV12-4 and TRBJ2-1, with D unclear. Trimming shortened V by 3 bases and J by 8 bases, and 5 bases separated the two germline ends. This CDR3 has 11 amino acids.

This clonotype was detected ten times or more. The chain joins TRBV5-6 to TRBJ2-5; D tentatively fits TRBD1 or TRBD2 (5 bases each). Germline loops: CDR1 SGHDT, CDR2 YYEEEE. The V and J ends lost 0 bases and 2 bases respectively, with 14 bases between them. This CDR3 contains 16 residues. CDR3 sequence reads: CASSLGGVREQETQYF. The CDR3, as DNA: TGTGCCAGCAGCTTGGGAGGGGTAAGGGAACAAGAGACCCAGTACTTC.

There are many counts of this clonotype. The V call is TRBV5-1, the J call TRBJ2-1, with TRBD1 matching over 7 bases. V dropped 2 bases and J dropped 8; count of bases not matched to a gene: 19. CDR3 length: 18 residues. Germline values: CDR1 SGHRS, CDR2 YFSETQ. CDR3 sequence: CASSLMYTGAGTYDEQFF. Written as DNA, the CDR3 is TGCGCCAGCAGCTTAATGTACACAGGGGCAGGGACATACGATGAGCAGTTCTTC. The variable domain in full, completed from reference TRBV5-1 and TRBJ2-1, reads KAGVTQTPRYLIKTRGQQVTLSCSPISGHRSVSWYQQTPGQGLQFLFEYFSETQRNKGNFPGRFSGRQFSNSRSEMNVSTLELGDSALYLCASSLMYTGAGTYDEQFFGPGTRLTVL.

This chain joins TRBV9 and TRBJ1-2; D gene ambiguous. Germline V lookup: CDR1 SGDLS, CDR2 YYNGEE. V was pared by 4 bases and J by 3 bases, with 10 bases between. CDR3 length: 13 residues. For the CDR3, the DNA is TGTGCCAGCAGCTCCGGATCATACTATGGCTACACCTTC. Protein: CASSSGSYYGYTF.

This clonotype was observed a few times. The chain couples TRBV4-2 to TRBJ1-6; D remains unclear. The germline V gene encodes CDR1 LGHNA and CDR2 YNFKEQ. V dropped 0 bases and J dropped 7 bases, with 19 bases sitting between them. The CDR3 extends over 18 amino acids. The CDR3 loop reads CASSQEAPLGGNNSPLHF. The CDR3 DNA reads as TGTGCCAGCAGCCAAGAGGCCCCCCTAGGCGGGAACAATTCACCCCTCCACTTT.

V and J are TRBV2 and TRBJ2-7; TRBD1 might be the D (5 bases). There are 13 residues in the CDR3. Germline-derived CDR1 and CDR2 are SNHLY and FYNNEI. The ends were cut back, 0 bases at V and 10 bases at J, with 13 bases in the middle. The CDR3 DNA reads TGTGCCAGCAGTGAAGCTCCTCAGGACATCCAGTACTTC. Its translation is CASSEAPQDIQYF.

The chain joins TRBV30 to TRBJ2-3; 13 bases fit TRBD2. The CDR3 extends over 16 amino acids. The trim removed 5 bases at V and 3 bases at J, leaving 8 bases unmatched. CDR1 is GTSNPN and CDR2 is SVGIG in the germline V gene (reference sequence). The CDR3 reads CAWALGLAGETDTQYF. DNA for the CDR3: TGTGCCTGGGCCCTTGGACTAGCGGGAGAAACAGATACGCAGTATTTT.